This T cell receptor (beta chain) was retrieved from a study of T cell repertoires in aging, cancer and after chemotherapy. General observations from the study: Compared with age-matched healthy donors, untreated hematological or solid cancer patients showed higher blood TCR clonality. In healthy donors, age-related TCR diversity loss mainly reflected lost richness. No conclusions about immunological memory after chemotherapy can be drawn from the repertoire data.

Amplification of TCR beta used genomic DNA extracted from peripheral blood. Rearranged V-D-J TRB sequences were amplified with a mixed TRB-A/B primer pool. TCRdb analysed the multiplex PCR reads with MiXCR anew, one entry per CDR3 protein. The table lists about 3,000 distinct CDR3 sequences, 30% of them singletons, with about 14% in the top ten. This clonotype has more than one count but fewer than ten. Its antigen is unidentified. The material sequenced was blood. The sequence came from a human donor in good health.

The CDR3 loop reads CASSQDWTSGSYEQYF. CDR3 DNA sequence: TGCGCCAGCAGCCAAGATTGGACTAGCGGCTCCTACGAGCAGTACTTC. The rearrangement links TRBV4-3 to TRBJ2-7; 10 bases align to TRBD2. Germline V lookup: CDR1 LGHNA, CDR2 YSLEER. Trimming took 0 bases from V and 0 from J; bases not matched to a gene: 2. This CDR3 contains 16 residues.